This passage covers 6 T cell receptor beta chains from one sample sequenced in a study of T cells in Graves' hyperthyroidism and ophthalmopathy. The investigators amplified TCR beta CDR3 regions from RNA transcripts. When the TCR CDR3 underwent first-round RT-PCR, the HTBI primer set was used. TCRdb re-called the multiplex PCR reads with MiXCR, one entry per CDR3 protein. This table has 250,000 or so distinct CDR3 sequences, over 12% appearing once. Material for sequencing was blood. The origin of the receptors is a woman aged 50 to 65 with Graves' hyperthyroidism that later progressed to Graves' ophthalmopathy.

This clonotype has a count of ten or more. The genes are TRBV15 and TRBJ2-1; TRBD1 might be the D (5 bases). The CDR3 contains 15 residues. CDR1 is LNHNV and CDR2 is YYDKDF in the germline V gene (reference sequence). Trimming removed 3 bases from V and 3 bases from J, with 12 bases in between. The CDR3 sequence is CATSSRRGSYNEQFF. CDR3 sequence (DNA): TGTGCCACCAGCAGCCGAAGGGGCAGCTACAATGAGCAGTTCTTC.

This clonotype has just a few counts. This chain joins TRBV19 and TRBJ2-3; 9 positions agree with TRBD1. CDR3 length: 16 amino acids. With V trimmed by 6 bases and J by 1 base, 8 bases remained unmatched. The germline CDR1 and CDR2 sequences are LNHDA and SQIVND (reference sequence). The CDR3 coding sequence is TGTGCCAGTAGCCCTTCCCGGGACAGGGGCACAGATACGCAGTATTTT. Translation: CASSPSRDRGTDTQYF.

This clonotype was counted ten times or more. The V and J genes are TRBV12-3 or TRBV12-4 and TRBJ1-2; D unresolved. The CDR3 is 12 residues long. V was trimmed by 5 bases and J by 8 bases, leaving 12 bases between them. CDR3 nucleotide sequence: TGTGCCAGCAGTCTGAGCCTATACGGCTACACCTTC. As protein: CASSLSLYGYTF.

This clonotype was detected ten times or more. The chain uses TRBV6-1 and TRBJ1-2; D is undetermined. CDR3 size: 14 residues. Germline values: CDR1 MNHNS, CDR2 SASEGT. Trimming stripped 6 bases from V and 4 bases from J, with 15 bases between. CDR3 DNA sequence: TGTGCCAGCAGACGGAGTGTGCTGGGCTATGGCTACACCTTC. This encodes CASRRSVLGYGYTF.

This clonotype was found many times. V usage is TRBV20-1 and J usage is TRBJ1-1; the D is unclear. CDR1 and CDR2 (germline): DFQATT, SNEGSKA (reference sequence). The CDR3 extends over 13 amino acids. Trimming pared 1 base from V and 5 bases from J, leaving 11 bases between. CDR3 coding DNA: TGCAGTGCTAGAGCAACGATCGGGACTGAAGCTTTCTTT. Translated: CSARATIGTEAFF.

This chain connects TRBV27 to TRBJ2-4, with 10 nucleotides matching TRBD2. The length of the CDR3 is 16 residues. Germline loops: CDR1 MNHEY, CDR2 SMNVEV (reference sequence). Germline trimming cut 6 bases from V and 0 bases from J; bases unmatched to any gene: 5. In DNA form, the CDR3 reads TGTGCCAGCAGGGGGACTAGCGCTATAGCCAAAAACATTCAGTACTTC. This translates into CASRGTSAIAKNIQYF.